Sequencing of this TCR beta chain was carried out in a study of blood T cell repertoires in COVID-19. Study summary: From the United States, Italy and Spain came samples of acute and convalescent COVID-19.

Original processing notes: Amplification of reference gene primers was used by the study to estimate nucleated cell counts. The assay was immunoSEQ multiplex PCR, and TCRdb's table has in-frame clones only and misses some. V and J calls plus clone size are reproduced from that table; the DNA served to infer D and trimming. Among roughly 340,000 clones listed, more than 80% were seen once. Germline V gene sequence: CDR1 SGHRS, CDR2 YFSETQ. V lost 4 bases to trimming and J lost 4 bases; unmatched junction nucleotides: 6. The CDR3 is made up of 15 amino acids. The source material was PBMCs or T cells enriched from blood (not recorded which). The chain combines TRBV5-1 with TRBJ2-2; 8 positions agree with TRBD2. The origin of this receptor is a man aged 18 to 35 who had recovered from COVID-19. The CDR3 loop is CASSQVAGTTGELFF. The CDR3 region has the DNA TGCGCCAGCAGCCAAGTAGCGGGGACCACCGGGGAGCTGTTTTTT.